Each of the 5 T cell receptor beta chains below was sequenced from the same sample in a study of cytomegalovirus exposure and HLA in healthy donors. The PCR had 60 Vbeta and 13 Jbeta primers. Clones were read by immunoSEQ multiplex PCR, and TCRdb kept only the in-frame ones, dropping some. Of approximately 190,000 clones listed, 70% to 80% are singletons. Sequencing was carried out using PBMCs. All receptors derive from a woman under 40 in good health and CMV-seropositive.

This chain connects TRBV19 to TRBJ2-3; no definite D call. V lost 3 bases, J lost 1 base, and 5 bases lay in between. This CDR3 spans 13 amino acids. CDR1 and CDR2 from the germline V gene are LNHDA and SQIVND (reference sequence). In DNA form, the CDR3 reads TGTGCCAGTAGTATGCAGGGCACAGATACGCAGTATTTT. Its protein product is CASSMQGTDTQYF.

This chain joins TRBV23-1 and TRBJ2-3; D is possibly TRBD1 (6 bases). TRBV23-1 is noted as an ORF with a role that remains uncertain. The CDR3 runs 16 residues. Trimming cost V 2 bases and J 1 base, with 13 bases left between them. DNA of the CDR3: TGCGCCAGCAGTCAAGCCTGGGACAACCGCACAGATACGCAGTATTTT. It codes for CASSQAWDNRTDTQYF.

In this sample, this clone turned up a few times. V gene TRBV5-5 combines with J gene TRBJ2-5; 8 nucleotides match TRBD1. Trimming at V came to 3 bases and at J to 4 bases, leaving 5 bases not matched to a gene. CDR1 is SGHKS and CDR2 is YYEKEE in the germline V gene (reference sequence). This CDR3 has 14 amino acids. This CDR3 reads CASSSRTGRETQYF. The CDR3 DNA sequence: TGTGCCAGCAGCTCCAGGACAGGGAGAGAGACCCAGTACTTC.

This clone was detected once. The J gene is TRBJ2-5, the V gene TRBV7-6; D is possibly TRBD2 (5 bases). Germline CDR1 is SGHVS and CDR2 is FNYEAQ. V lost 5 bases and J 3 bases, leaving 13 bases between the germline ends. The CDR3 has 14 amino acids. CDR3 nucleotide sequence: TGTGCCAGCAGCCGCCGGGATAGTGAAGAGACCCAGTACTTC. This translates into CASSRRDSEETQYF.

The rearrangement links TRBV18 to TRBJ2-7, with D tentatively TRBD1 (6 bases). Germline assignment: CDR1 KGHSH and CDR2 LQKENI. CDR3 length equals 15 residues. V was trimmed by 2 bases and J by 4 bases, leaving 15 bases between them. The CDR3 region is CASSPVFAGVYEQYF. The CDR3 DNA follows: TGTGCCAGCTCACCAGTTTTTGCAGGGGTTTACGAGCAGTACTTC.